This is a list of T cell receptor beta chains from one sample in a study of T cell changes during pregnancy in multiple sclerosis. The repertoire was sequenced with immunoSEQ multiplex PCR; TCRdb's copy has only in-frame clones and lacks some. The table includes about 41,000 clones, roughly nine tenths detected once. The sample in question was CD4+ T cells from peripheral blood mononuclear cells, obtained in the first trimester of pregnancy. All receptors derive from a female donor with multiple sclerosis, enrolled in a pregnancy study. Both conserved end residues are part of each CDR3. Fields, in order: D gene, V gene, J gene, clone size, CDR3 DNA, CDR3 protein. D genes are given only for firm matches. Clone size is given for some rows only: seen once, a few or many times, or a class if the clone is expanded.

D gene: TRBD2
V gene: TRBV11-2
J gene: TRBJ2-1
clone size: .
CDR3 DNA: TGTGCCAGCAGCTTACGACTAGCGGGAAGGGAGCAGTTCTTC
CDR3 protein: CASSLRLAGREQFF

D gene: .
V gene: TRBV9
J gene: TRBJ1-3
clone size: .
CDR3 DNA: TGTGCCAGCAGCGTATCCAGGGGTGCTGGAAACACCATATATTTT
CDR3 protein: CASSVSRGAGNTIYF

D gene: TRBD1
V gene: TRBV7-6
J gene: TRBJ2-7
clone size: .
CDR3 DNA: TGTGCCAGCAGCTCCAACTCAGGGGGCTTAGGCGAGCAGTACTTC
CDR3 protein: CASSSNSGGLGEQYF

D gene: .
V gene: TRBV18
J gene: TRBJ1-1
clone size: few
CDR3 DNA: TGTGCCAGCTCACGGGGGGAAGGGACTGAAGCTTTCTTT
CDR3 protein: CASSRGEGTEAFF

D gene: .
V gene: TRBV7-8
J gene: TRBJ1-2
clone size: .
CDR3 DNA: TGTGCCAGCAGCAGAAGAGACGGAGCTAACTATGGCTACACCTTC
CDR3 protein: CASSRRDGANYGYTF

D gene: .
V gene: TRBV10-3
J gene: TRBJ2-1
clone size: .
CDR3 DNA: TGTGCCATCAGTGAGCGACAGACATACAATGAGCAGTTCTTC
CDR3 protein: CAISERQTYNEQFF

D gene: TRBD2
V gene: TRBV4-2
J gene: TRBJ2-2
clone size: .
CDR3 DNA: TGTGCCAGCAGCCAAGAACCTAGCGGGATGAGGGACACCGGGGAGCTGTTTTTT
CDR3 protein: CASSQEPSGMRDTGELFF

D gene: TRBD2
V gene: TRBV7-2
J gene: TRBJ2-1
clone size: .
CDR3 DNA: TGTGCCAGCAGCTTACGGCCTCCGGGACTAGCGAGCAATGAGCAGTTCTTC
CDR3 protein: CASSLRPPGLASNEQFF

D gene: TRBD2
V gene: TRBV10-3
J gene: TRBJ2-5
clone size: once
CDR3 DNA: TGTGCCATCAGTGGGCCCGTAACCGGGACTAGCGGAGGAAGAGAGACCCAGTACTTC
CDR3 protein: CAISGPVTGTSGGRETQYF

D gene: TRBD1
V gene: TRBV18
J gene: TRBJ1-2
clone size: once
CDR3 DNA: TGTGCCAGCTCACCAGAGGCCAGGGGGGCTAACTATGGCTACACCTTC
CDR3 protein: CASSPEARGANYGYTF

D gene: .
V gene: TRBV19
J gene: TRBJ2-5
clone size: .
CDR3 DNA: TGTGCCAGTAGCACCGGGGGGCTAGAGACCCAGTACTTC
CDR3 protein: CASSTGGLETQYF

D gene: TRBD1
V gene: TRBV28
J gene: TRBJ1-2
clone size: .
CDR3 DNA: TGTGCCAGCAGTTATCGGGACAGAACTAACTATGGCTACACCTTC
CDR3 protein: CASSYRDRTNYGYTF

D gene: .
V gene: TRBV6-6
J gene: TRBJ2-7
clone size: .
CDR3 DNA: TGTGCCAGCAGTCGGGAAATTAGCGAGCAGTACTTC
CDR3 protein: CASSREISEQYF

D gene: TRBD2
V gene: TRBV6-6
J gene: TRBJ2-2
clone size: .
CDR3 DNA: TGTGCCAGCAGTGGGGATGGACTAGCAGGAACCGGGGAGCTGTTTTTT
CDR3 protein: CASSGDGLAGTGELFF

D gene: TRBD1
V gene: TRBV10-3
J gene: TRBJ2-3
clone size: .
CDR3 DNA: TGTGCCATCAGTGAAGGGACAGGGGTGGGCACAGATACGCAGTATTTT
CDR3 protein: CAISEGTGVGTDTQYF

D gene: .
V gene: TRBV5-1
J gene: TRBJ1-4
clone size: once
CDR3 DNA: TGCGCCACTCGAATGGAGTCAACTAATGAAAAACTGTTTTTT
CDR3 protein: CATRMESTNEKLFF

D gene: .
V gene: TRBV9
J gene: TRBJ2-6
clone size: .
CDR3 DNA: TGTGCCAGCAGCGTAGTAGACACAATCTCTGGGGCCAACGTCCTGACTTTC
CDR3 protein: CASSVVDTISGANVLTF

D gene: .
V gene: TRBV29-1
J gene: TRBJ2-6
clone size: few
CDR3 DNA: TGCAGCGTTGATTCGGGGGCCAACGTCCTGACTTTC
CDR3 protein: CSVDSGANVLTF